These T cell receptor beta chains were read from a single sample in a study of T cells and copy number aberrations in small-cell lung cancer. Some clones are missing from TCRdb's copy, which holds only in-frame ones; the method was immunoSEQ multiplex PCR. The sample comprises hundreds of clones, around 94% of which are singletons, and about 3% rests with the top ten. The sample taken for sequencing was tumor tissue. These receptors were collected from a man aged 45-65 years with small cell lung cancer. Both conserved end residues are part of each CDR3. A D gene is named only where the DNA matches it firmly. Rows give clone size only sometimes, using once, few, many, or a class for an expanded clone.

cdr3_nt cdr3_aa clone_size j_call v_call d_call
TGTGCCAGCTCACCAGTTGCGGCAGGCGGGTCTACTGAAGCTTTCTTT CASSPVAAGGSTEAFF NA TRBJ1-1 TRBV18 NA
TGTGCCAGCAGGCGAGAACAGGGGGCGGTAGGAAACACCATATATTTT CASRREQGAVGNTIYF NA TRBJ1-3 TRBV2 TRBD1
TGTGCCAGCAGCTGGACAGGGGGCCGGGGTAACACTGAAGCTTTCTTT CASSWTGGRGNTEAFF NA TRBJ1-1 TRBV7-9 TRBD1
TGTGCCAGCAGTTACTCTAGCGGACGTAGCACAGATACGCAGTATTTT CASSYSSGRSTDTQYF NA TRBJ2-3 TRBV6-5 NA
TGTGCCATCAGTGAGGCAGGGAGCCAAGAGACCCAGTACTTC CAISEAGSQETQYF NA TRBJ2-5 TRBV10-3 NA
TGTGCCAGCAGTGAATCGCGTTGGCAGGGGGAGACCCAGTACTTC CASSESRWQGETQYF once TRBJ2-5 TRBV25-1 NA
TGTGCCAGCAGTGCGGATCAACAGGTGGAAGATACGCAGTATTTT CASSADQQVEDTQYF NA TRBJ2-3 TRBV6-4 NA
TGCAGCGTTCGGAGCAGCTACGAGCAGTACTTC CSVRSSYEQYF NA TRBJ2-7 TRBV29-1 NA
TGTGCCAGCAGCTTATACAGGGGGGGGGAAGATGGCTACACCTTC CASSLYRGGEDGYTF NA TRBJ1-2 TRBV7-2 TRBD1
TGCGCCAGCAGCTTGGGACTAGCGGGAGAATCGTACAATGAGCAGTTCTTC CASSLGLAGESYNEQFF NA TRBJ2-1 TRBV5-1 TRBD2
TGTGCCAGCAGCGACACAGGGTTACGCAATCAGCCCCAGCATTTT CASSDTGLRNQPQHF NA TRBJ1-5 TRBV7-2 NA
TGCAGTGCTTACTATCAGCCCCAGCATTTT CSAYYQPQHF NA TRBJ1-5 TRBV20-1 NA
TGTGCCAGCAGCCCCCGGTACCCTAGCACAGATACGCAGTATTTT CASSPRYPSTDTQYF NA TRBJ2-3 TRBV11-2 NA
TGCAGCGCCGCAGGGGTATTTCGCACAGATACGCAGTATTTT CSAAGVFRTDTQYF once TRBJ2-3 TRBV29-1 NA
TGTGCCAGCAGCGTAGCAGGGGGCGAAAAACTGTTTTTT CASSVAGGEKLFF NA TRBJ1-4 TRBV9 TRBD1
TGCAGCGTGGGGGGGTTTTCACCCCCCGAGCAGTACTTC CSVGGFSPPEQYF NA TRBJ2-7 TRBV29-1 TRBD2
TGTGCCAGCAAGACCGGGACCCTTAACACTGAAGCTTTCTTT CASKTGTLNTEAFF NA TRBJ1-1 TRBV11-2 NA
TGTGCCAGCAGCCCCCTAGCCGGGAAAGCCAAAAACATTCAGTACTTC CASSPLAGKAKNIQYF once TRBJ2-4 TRBV7-2 NA
TGTGCTAGTGGTTTCACAGAACAAGAGACCCAGTACTTC CASGFTEQETQYF NA TRBJ2-5 TRBV12-5 NA
TGTGCCAGTAGAATAGGGGCGGGGACAAATATCGCCGGGGAGCTGTTTTTT CASRIGAGTNIAGELFF NA TRBJ2-2 TRBV19 NA
TGTGCCAGCAGGGACCAGGACAGTCCGGTCGGGGAGCTGGTTTTT CASRDQDSPVGELVF NA TRBJ2-2 TRBV2 NA
TGCAGCGCTATGACAGGGGCTGGAAACACCATATATTTT CSAMTGAGNTIYF NA TRBJ1-3 TRBV29-1 TRBD1
TGTGCCAGCAGCTTCACGGACACGAACACTGAAGCTTTCTTT CASSFTDTNTEAFF NA TRBJ1-1 TRBV11-3 NA
TGCGCCAGCAGCCCATCCCACCCGGGGGTCAGCAATCAGCCCCAGCATTTT CASSPSHPGVSNQPQHF few TRBJ1-5 TRBV4-3 NA
TGTGCCAGCAGCTTAGATCCGGGGGGAATCACAGATACGCAGTATTTT CASSLDPGGITDTQYF NA TRBJ2-3 TRBV11-2 TRBD2
TGTGCCAGCAGCTTTACAGGGGACACTGAAGCTTTCTTT CASSFTGDTEAFF NA TRBJ1-1 TRBV5-5 TRBD1
TGTGCCAGCAGGCCAGACAGCACCCGCAATGAGCAGTTCTTC CASRPDSTRNEQFF NA TRBJ2-1 TRBV6-5 NA
TGTGCCAGCAGACGGGGGGACACTGAAGCTTTCTTT CASRRGDTEAFF NA TRBJ1-1 TRBV25-1 NA
TGTGCCAGCAGTGACTGGACTAGCGGGGCCTACAATGAGCAGTTCTTC CASSDWTSGAYNEQFF NA TRBJ2-1 TRBV2 TRBD2
TGTGCCAGCAGCTTAAACGGGAACATTGAAGCTTTCTTT CASSLNGNIEAFF once TRBJ1-1 TRBV7-2 NA
TGTGCCAGCACCCTTGTAACCAGCGGGCCTGAAAAACTGTTTTTT CASTLVTSGPEKLFF NA TRBJ1-4 TRBV5-5 NA
TGTGCCAGCAAGGACGGGTCCTACAATGAGCAGTTCTTC CASKDGSYNEQFF NA TRBJ2-1 TRBV11-2 NA
TGTGCCAGCAGCTTAGTTGGGATCTATGGCTACACCTTC CASSLVGIYGYTF once TRBJ1-2 TRBV7-9 NA
TGTGCCAGCAGTGCTGGACTAGGAAAAAGCTCCTACAATGAGCAGTTCTTC CASSAGLGKSSYNEQFF NA TRBJ2-1 TRBV6-1 TRBD2
TGTGCCTGGAGTGGTCCCATTGAAGCTTTCTTT CAWSGPIEAFF NA TRBJ1-1 TRBV30 NA
TGTGCCTGTTTCAAAGGGGCTAGCGGGAGACGCGAGCAGTACTTC CACFKGASGRREQYF once TRBJ2-7 TRBV30 TRBD2
TGCAGCGCTCACCGGGCCTCGAACACTGAAGCTTTCTTT CSAHRASNTEAFF NA TRBJ1-1 TRBV29-1 NA
TGTGCCAGCAGGAGCACTAGCGGGACATTTGAGCAGTACTTC CASRSTSGTFEQYF once TRBJ2-7 TRBV2 TRBD2
TGTGCCAGCAGAAAGACAGGGGGATATCCCGGGGAGCTGTTTTTT CASRKTGGYPGELFF NA TRBJ2-2 TRBV6-6 TRBD1
TGTGCCAGCAGCCCGGGGGAAGGGGAGAATGAGCAGTTCTTC CASSPGEGENEQFF NA TRBJ2-1 TRBV6-6 NA
TGTGCCACACTGGGACAGCCCGTGGAGTACTTC CATLGQPVEYF NA TRBJ2-7 TRBV6-1 TRBD1
TGTGCCAGCAGCCCTTCCAGGACAGGGGTAACTAGCACAGATACGCAGTATTTT CASSPSRTGVTSTDTQYF few TRBJ2-3 TRBV7-9 TRBD1
TGTACCAGCAGCTTGGAACAGGCCTCTCGGACAGATACGCAGTATTTT CTSSLEQASRTDTQYF NA TRBJ2-3 TRBV5-1 NA